This T cell receptor beta chain is drawn from a study of blood T cell repertoires in COVID-19. On the study more broadly: PBMCs, B-cell-depleted T cells, or T cells were the source of the cDNA or gDNA that made up the material.

In the original analysis: Counts of nucleated cells, estimated from reference gene primer amplification, were obtained. Produced via immunoSEQ multiplex PCR; TCRdb's table is partial and in-frame only. V and J calls and clone size come straight from that table; D and trimming were deduced from the DNA. Of about 250,000 clones in the sample, 70% to 85% were seen once. The CDR3 length is 15 residues. In germline, CDR1 is SEHNR, CDR2 FQNEAQ (reference sequence). V was trimmed by 7 bases and J by 8 bases, leaving 23 bases between them. The receptor was isolated from a human donor with COVID-19, enrolled during active disease. The donor label of this sample is uncertain. This chain uses TRBV7-9 with TRBJ1-2, with D tentatively TRBD1 (6 bases). Material: peripheral blood. The CDR3: CASTFSGGRPVGYTF. The CDR3 DNA reads TGTGCCAGCACGTTTTCGGGGGGCAGGCCTGTCGGCTACACCTTC.